The 16 T cell receptor beta chains reported below all come from one sample, sequenced in a study of shared clonotypes between healthy human individuals. Profiled with immunoSEQ multiplex PCR; TCRdb holds only in-frame clones, not every one. In the table there are millions of clones, more than 85% of which are singletons. Sequencing was performed on naive CD4+ T cells from PBMCs. Subset meaning: CD45RA+ positively selected. The receptors come from a man aged 18 to 29 in good health. Some clones in this sample may be carry-over from other donors' samples.

The J gene is TRBJ2-2, the V gene TRBV2; possibly TRBD2 for D (5 bases). The germline V and J ends were trimmed by 5 bases and 6 bases, with 10 bases remaining between them. Germline values: CDR1 SNHLY, CDR2 FYNNEI. The CDR3 has 13 amino acids. This chain's CDR3 is CASSRTRPGELFF. The CDR3 DNA reads TGTGCCAGCAGTCGGACTCGACCCGGGGAGCTGTTTTTT.

The genes are TRBV13 and TRBJ2-7, with a possible D match to TRBD1 (6 bases). The CDR3 totals 13 residues. V shed 3 bases and J shed 6 bases, with 12 bases lying between them. From germline, CDR1 is PRHDT and CDR2 FYEKMQ (reference sequence). The CDR3 here is CASSFPQGTEQYF. The CDR3 DNA follows: TGTGCCAGCAGCTTTCCCCAGGGGACCGAGCAGTACTTC. Drawing the rest from reference TRBV13 and TRBJ2-7, the complete variable domain is AAGVIQSPRHLIKEKRETATLKCYPIPRHDTVYWYQQGPGQDPQFLISFYEKMQSDKGSIPDRFSAQQFSDYHSELNMSSLELGDSALYFCASSFPQGTEQYFGPGTRLTVT.

This chain uses TRBV7-2 with TRBJ2-2; D possibly matches TRBD1 or TRBD2 (5 bases each). V lost 1 base, J lost 6 bases, and 15 bases lay in between. CDR1 and CDR2 from the germline V gene are SGHTA and FQGNSA. This CDR3 spans 16 amino acids. The CDR3 sequence is CASSLVGPGIAGELFF. The CDR3 nucleotides read TGTGCCAGCAGCTTAGTGGGGCCCGGGATCGCCGGGGAGCTGTTTTTT.

The DNA of the CDR3 is TGTGCCAGCTACCTTCTGGGGGCGGGGGAGCAGTACTTC. Translated: CASYLLGAGEQYF. This chain uses TRBV2 with TRBJ2-7; possibly TRBD1 or TRBD2 for D (6 bases each). This CDR3 comprises 13 residues. Trimming stripped 8 bases from V and 7 bases from J, with 18 bases between. From germline, CDR1 is SNHLY and CDR2 FYNNEI.

The rearrangement uses TRBV5-1 and TRBJ1-1, with D uncertain. CDR3 length: 14 amino acids. The V end lost 0 bases, the J end lost 8 bases, and 14 bases lay between the germline ends. Looked up from germline, CDR1 is SGHRS and CDR2 is YFSETQ. Here the CDR3 reads CASSLGRSVPEAFF. CDR3 nucleotides: TGCGCCAGCAGCTTGGGGAGGTCAGTTCCCGAAGCTTTCTTT. The whole variable domain, filled in from reference TRBV5-1 and TRBJ1-1, reads KAGVTQTPRYLIKTRGQQVTLSCSPISGHRSVSWYQQTPGQGLQFLFEYFSETQRNKGNFPGRFSGRQFSNSRSEMNVSTLELGDSALYLCASSLGRSVPEAFFGQGTRLTVV.

V gene TRBV7-6 combines with J gene TRBJ2-5; 9 nucleotides match TRBD2. The CDR3 has 18 residues. The V gene end was trimmed by 1 base and the J gene end by 0 bases; junction bases not matched to a gene: 9. Germline V gives CDR1 SGHVS, CDR2 FNYEAQ. The CDR3 coding sequence is TGTGCCAGCAGCTTAGTGTCTAGCGGGACCTATTACCAAGAGACCCAGTACTTC. This translates into CASSLVSSGTYYQETQYF.

The rearrangement joins TRBV30 to TRBJ1-1; D ambiguous. The germline V gene has CDR1 GTSNPN and CDR2 SVGIG (reference sequence). The CDR3 contains 13 residues. Trimming left V 3 bases short and J 2 bases short, with 10 bases between. CDR3 sequence (DNA): TGTGCCTGGAGGGTCCGGGTTAACACTGAAGCTTTCTTT. It specifies CAWRVRVNTEAFF. The full variable domain, rest sourced from reference TRBV30 and TRBJ1-1, is SQTIHQWPATLVQPVGSPLSLECTVEGTSNPNLYWYRQAAGRGLQLLFYSVGIGQISSEVPQNLSASRPQDRQFILSSKKLLLSDSGFYLCAWRVRVNTEAFFGQGTRLTVV.

The V gene is TRBV29-1, the J gene TRBJ1-1; TRBD1 is a possible D gene (6 bases). Trimming pared 6 bases from V and 4 bases from J, leaving 15 bases between. Germline V gene lookup returns CDR1 SQVTM and CDR2 ANQGSEA. The CDR3 covers 13 residues. The CDR3 loop reads CSVDSDSFTEAFF. In nucleotides, the CDR3 is TGCAGCGTCGACTCGGACAGTTTCACTGAAGCTTTCTTT.

The genes are TRBV5-6 and TRBJ2-1; D is uncertain. The ends were cut back, 6 bases at V and 5 bases at J, with 12 bases in the middle. The CDR3 has 13 amino acids. Per germline, CDR1 SGHDT and CDR2 YYEEEE. CDR3 protein: CASTQMGNNEQFF. The CDR3 DNA sequence: TGTGCCAGCACCCAGATGGGGAACAATGAGCAGTTCTTC.

V usage is TRBV7-3 and J usage is TRBJ2-2, with no clear D. CDR1 is SGHTA and CDR2 is FQGTGA in the germline V gene. V was pared by 7 bases and J by 4 bases, with 10 bases between. The CDR3 loop spans 13 amino acids. The DNA for the CDR3 is TGTGCCAGCAAGGGTATCGGCACCGGGGAGCTGTTTTTT. Its translation is CASKGIGTGELFF.

This clone has just a few counts. The sample carries other DNA sequences with the same CDR3. This rearrangement joins TRBV2 to TRBJ1-1; D unclear. Trimming removed 3 bases at V and 0 bases at J, with 8 bases between. The CDR3 is 14 amino acids. Germline-derived CDR1 and CDR2 are SNHLY and FYNNEI. In DNA, the CDR3 is TGTGCCAGCAGTGACGGGAATATGAACACTGAAGCTTTCTTT. Its translation: CASSDGNMNTEAFF. The entire variable domain, with the rest obtained from reference TRBV2 and TRBJ1-1, is as follows: EPEVTQTPSHQVTQMGQEVILRCVPISNHLYFYWYRQILGQKVEFLVSFYNNEISEKSEIFDDQFSVERPDGSNFTLKIRSTKLEDSAMYFCASSDGNMNTEAFFGQGTRLTVV.

This clone is a singleton in its sample. J is TRBJ2-5 and V is TRBV19, with a possible D match to TRBD2 (5 bases). The germline CDR1 and CDR2 sequences are LNHDA and SQIVND (reference sequence). V was trimmed by 1 base and J by 1 base, leaving 10 bases between them. The CDR3 has 15 amino acids. CDR3 nucleotides: TGTGCCAGTAGTATAGGGGGAGATGTCCAAGAGACCCAGTACTTC. It encodes CASSIGGDVQETQYF.

This chain connects TRBV5-1 to TRBJ2-5; D may match TRBD1 or TRBD2 (5 bases each). Germline CDR1 and CDR2: SGHRS and YFSETQ. The CDR3 has 15 residues. Trimming removed 4 bases from V and 1 base from J, with 14 bases in between. The DNA for the CDR3 is TGCGCCAGCAGCGGGCGCCAGGGAGTCCAAGAGACCCAGTACTTC. This gives the protein CASSGRQGVQETQYF.

The chain carries TRBV5-1 and TRBJ2-3; 9 nucleotides agree with TRBD2. There are 15 residues in the CDR3. Per germline, CDR1 SGHRS and CDR2 YFSETQ. J was trimmed by 1 base and V by 3 bases; bases with no gene match: 3. This chain's CDR3 is CASSSSGARTDTQYF. CDR3 bases: TGCGCCAGCAGCTCTAGCGGGGCTCGCACAGATACGCAGTATTTT.

The CDR3 DNA follows: TGTGCCAGCAGTCCGGGACAGGGATGGGACAATGAGCAGTTCTTC. It translates to CASSPGQGWDNEQFF. This chain uses TRBV28 with TRBJ2-1; the match to TRBD1 covers 9 bases. The CDR3 totals 15 residues. V shed 5 bases, J shed 5 bases, and the junction held 7 bases outside the gene matches. Looked up from germline, CDR1 is MDHEN and CDR2 is SYDVKM.

V gene TRBV7-9 combines with J gene TRBJ2-2; 11 bases align to TRBD2. The CDR3 is 18 amino acids. The V segment lost 6 bases and the J segment 4 bases; nucleotides outside the gene matches: 13. Germline loops: CDR1 SEHNR, CDR2 FQNEAQ (reference sequence). CDR3 in amino acids: CASRDLRLAGGTTGELFF. For the CDR3, the DNA is TGTGCCAGCAGGGACCTTAGGCTAGCGGGAGGTACCACCGGGGAGCTGTTTTTT.